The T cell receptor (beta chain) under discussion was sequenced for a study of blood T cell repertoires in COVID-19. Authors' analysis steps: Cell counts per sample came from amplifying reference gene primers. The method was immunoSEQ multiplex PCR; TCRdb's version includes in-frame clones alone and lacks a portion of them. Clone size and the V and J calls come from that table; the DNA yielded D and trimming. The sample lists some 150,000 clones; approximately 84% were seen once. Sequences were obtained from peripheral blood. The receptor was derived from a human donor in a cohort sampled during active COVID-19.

The CDR3 sequence is CASSGPRDRGTYEQYF. The CDR3 DNA is TGTGCCAGCAGTGGGCCCCGGGACAGGGGGACCTACGAGCAGTACTTC. The chain joins TRBV25-1 to TRBJ2-7, with 11 nucleotides matching TRBD1. There are 16 residues in the CDR3. V shed 4 bases, J shed 2 bases, and the junction held 7 bases outside the gene matches. CDR1 is MGHDK, CDR2 SYGVNS, per germline.